This T cell receptor beta chain was observed in a study of T cell repertoires in cytomegalovirus infection. Study as a whole: HLA-B-restricted CMV epitopes that are well studied, plus recently identified HLA-C-restricted ones, were used by the study. Matching HLA type and CMV infection were both indicated by public TCR beta signatures. Study outcomes and limitations: HLA-C-restricted, CMV-specific TCR beta clonotypes were dominant ex vivo. Summed frequency of public TCR beta families distinguished CMV carriers with the relevant HLA.

MiXCR, run by TCRdb on the reads, gives a single entry per CDR3 protein. Seen here are approximately 310,000 distinct CDR3 sequences, 20% to 25% observed once, and the top ten hold roughly 15%. Points on this clonotype: No antigen is known for it.

The CDR3 loop spans 16 amino acids. CDR1 is SGHTA and CDR2 is FQGNSA in the germline V gene. Trimming took 1 base from V and 1 from J, leaving 13 bases between them. The chain is built from TRBV7-2 and TRBJ2-5, with D maybe TRBD2 (6 bases). The sequence was collected from a human donor in good health (CMV status not recorded). Some clones in this sample may be carry-over from other donors' samples. Here the sequenced sample was cultured PBMCs, taken from culture after CMV antigen stimulation. CDR3 coding DNA: TGTGCCAGCAGCTTAGTAGGAGGGACGGCCCAAGAGACCCAGTACTTC. This encodes CASSLVGGTAQETQYF.